These 10 T cell receptor beta chains share one sample of origin, sequenced in a study of blood T cell repertoires in COVID-19. Repertoires were generated with immunoSEQ multiplex PCR, while TCRdb's copy carries only in-frame clones and drops some. The repertoire holds about 240,000 clones, about four fifths seen once, with less than 4% in the top ten. Sample: peripheral blood. The receptors originated from a woman aged 18-29 years with acute or convalescent COVID-19.

CDR3 sequence reads: CASSYAGYTIYF. The CDR3 region has the DNA TGTGCCAGCAGTTACGCGGGTTACACCATATATTTT. This chain links TRBV6-6 with TRBJ1-3; D not resolved. Trimming removed 2 bases from V and 8 bases from J, with 7 bases in between. Per germline, CDR1 MNHNY and CDR2 SVGAGI (reference sequence). The CDR3 spans 12 residues.

This clone was seen ten or more times. The chain's CDR3 is CASRTGPVLYF. CDR3 bases: TGTGCCAGCAGGACAGGTCCAGTGCTGTATTTT. The genes are TRBV12-3 or TRBV12-4 and TRBJ2-3; possibly TRBD1 for D (6 bases). V was clipped by 6 bases and J by 14 bases, with 15 bases between them. The CDR3 has 11 residues.

This clone occurred a few times. This sequence joins TRBV5-4 and TRBJ2-5; D gene uncertain. Germline values: CDR1 SGHNT, CDR2 YYREEE (reference sequence). The V end was cut by 4 bases, the J end by 1 base, with 8 bases between. The CDR3 runs 13 residues. The CDR3 is CASSTDIQETQYF. CDR3 coding DNA: TGTGCCAGCAGCACCGACATCCAAGAGACCCAGTACTTC.

This sequence joins TRBV28 and TRBJ2-2, with a weak D call TRBD1 (6 bases). Germline V lookup: CDR1 MDHEN, CDR2 SYDVKM. V was cut by 10 bases and J by 1 base, with 10 bases left in between. The CDR3 runs 13 residues. In DNA form, the CDR3 reads TGTGCCACCAAGGACAGGAACACCGGGGAGCTGTTTTTT. Translating gives CATKDRNTGELFF.

The chain carries TRBV29-1 and TRBJ2-1; the D is unclear. V dropped 3 bases and J dropped 10 bases, with 13 bases sitting between them. Germline lookup yields CDR1 SQVTM and CDR2 ANQGSEA. The CDR3 has 12 residues. The CDR3 loop is CSVEPQIGEQFF. CDR3 DNA sequence: TGCAGCGTTGAGCCCCAGATCGGGGAGCAGTTCTTC.

This rearrangement joins TRBV6-6 to TRBJ1-1; D may be TRBD1 (5 bases). V lost 2 bases, J lost 0 bases, and 7 bases lay in between. The CDR3 covers 14 residues. Germline CDR1 is MNHNY and CDR2 is SVGAGI (reference sequence). This chain's CDR3 is CASSYGAMNTEAFF. In DNA form, the CDR3 reads TGTGCCAGCAGTTACGGGGCGATGAACACTGAAGCTTTCTTT.

The J gene is TRBJ2-3, the V gene TRBV11-2; TRBD2 matches 8 bases. The CDR3 loop spans 16 amino acids. Germline values: CDR1 SGHAT, CDR2 FQNNGV. Trimming took 3 bases from V and 3 from J; bases not matched to a gene: 8. The CDR3 region is CASSLGSGSVTDTQYF. The CDR3 coding sequence is TGTGCCAGCAGCTTGGGAAGCGGGAGTGTGACAGATACGCAGTATTTT. Complete variable domain (other parts from reference TRBV11-2 and TRBJ2-3): EAGVAQSPRYKIIEKRQSVAFWCNPISGHATLYWYQQILGQGPKLLIQFQNNGVVDDSQLPKDRFSAERLKGVDSTLKIQPAKLEDSAVYLCASSLGSGSVTDTQYFGPGTRLTVL.

The chain joins TRBV6-5 to TRBJ2-1, with 9 positions matching TRBD2. CDR1 and CDR2 (germline): MNHEY, SVGAGI. Losses at the gene ends were 4 bases for V and 5 bases for J; bases not matched to a gene: 6. This CDR3 is built from 15 residues. CDR3 sequence: CASSFSGSLNNEQFF. For the CDR3, the DNA is TGTGCCAGCAGTTTTAGCGGGAGTCTCAACAATGAGCAGTTCTTC.

This clone was detected only once. Here the CDR3 DNA reads TGTGCCAGCAGTGAAGCCACAGGCCGCCAAGAGACCCAGTACTTC. Its translation: CASSEATGRQETQYF. The gene calls are TRBV2 and TRBJ2-5; a possible D gene is TRBD1 (5 bases). The germline V and J ends were trimmed by 0 bases and 1 base, with 9 bases remaining between them. Germline-derived CDR1 and CDR2 are SNHLY and FYNNEI. CDR3 length equals 15 residues.

The chain has TRBV7-9 and TRBJ2-3; D ambiguous. The V end was cut by 3 bases, the J end by 14 bases, with 12 bases between. Germline loops: CDR1 SEHNR, CDR2 FQNEAQ (reference sequence). The CDR3 is 11 residues long. The CDR3 DNA reads as TGTGCCAGCAGCTTTAGCAGCATTTGGTATTTT. Its protein is CASSFSSIWYF.